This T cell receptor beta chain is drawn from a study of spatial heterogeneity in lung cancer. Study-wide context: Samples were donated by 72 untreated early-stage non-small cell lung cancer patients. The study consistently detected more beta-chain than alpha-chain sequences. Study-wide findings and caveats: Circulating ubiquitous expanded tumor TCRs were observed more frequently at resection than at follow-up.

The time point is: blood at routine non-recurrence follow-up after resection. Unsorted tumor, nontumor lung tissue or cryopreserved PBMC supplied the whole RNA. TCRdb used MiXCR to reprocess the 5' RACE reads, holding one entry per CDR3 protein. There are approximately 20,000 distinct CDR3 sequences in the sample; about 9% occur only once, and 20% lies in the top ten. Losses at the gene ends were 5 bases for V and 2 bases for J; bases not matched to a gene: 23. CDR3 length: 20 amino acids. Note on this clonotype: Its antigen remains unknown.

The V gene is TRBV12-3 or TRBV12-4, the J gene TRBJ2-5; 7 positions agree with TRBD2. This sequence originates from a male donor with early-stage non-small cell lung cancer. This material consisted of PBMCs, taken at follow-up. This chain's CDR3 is CASSTPGWGPSGAEQETQYF. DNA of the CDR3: TGTGCCAGCAGTACCCCCGGATGGGGCCCTAGCGGAGCCGAACAAGAGACCCAGTACTTC.